This TCR beta chain was sequenced in a study of blood T cell repertoires in COVID-19. As for the study in general: There were acute and convalescent COVID-19 samples, and they came from the United States, Italy and Spain. PBMCs, B-cell-depleted T cells, or T cells provided the cDNA or gDNA that made up the material.

The protocol was immunoSEQ multiplex PCR, while the TCRdb copy is restricted to in-frame clones and leaves out a portion. The repertoire has some 170,000 clones, roughly 93% of them found once; the top ten carry 2%. Recruited during active infection, patients (from Seattle) were subsequently followed longitudinally. The sequencing sample was made of peripheral blood. The sequence was collected from a woman in her sixties or seventies with COVID-19, enrolled during active disease.

The CDR3 here is CASSSPNAGQQETQYF. The DNA for the CDR3 is TGTGCCAGCAGTTCCCCTAACGCCGGACAGCAAGAGACCCAGTACTTC. This sequence joins TRBV6-5 and TRBJ2-5; a weak D match, TRBD1 (6 bases). The V and J ends lost 4 bases and 2 bases respectively, with 17 bases between them. CDR1 MNHEY and CDR2 SVGAGI come from the germline V gene. The CDR3 has 16 amino acids.